This paragraph reports one TCR beta chain. This CDR3 contains 13 residues. CDR1 is MNHEY, CDR2 SVGAGI, per germline. The germline V and J ends were trimmed by 8 bases and 4 bases, with 11 bases remaining between them. CD4+ cells yielded CD45RA+ naive and CD45RA-negative memory subsets. This sample is part of a study of shared clonotypes between healthy human individuals. Deep level was the assay's run setting. Assay: immunoSEQ multiplex PCR; the TCRdb copy retains only in-frame clones and omits some. The sample shows about 1 million clones, about 75% of them seen only once. This clonotype was sampled from a man younger than 35 in good health. Sequencing input: memory CD4+ T cells sorted from blood. Subset noted: CD45RA-negative fraction. This chain links TRBV6-5 with TRBJ2-2; unclear D gene. This chain's CDR3 is CASYLVRTGELFF. CDR3 in DNA: TGTGCCAGCTATCTAGTTCGCACCGGGGAGCTGTTTTTT.